The 30 T cell receptor beta chains presented below share a single source sample, sequenced in a study of beta chain features in type 1 diabetes. The authors reverse transcribed all of the isolated RNA, so sequencing captured expressed TCRB transcripts. Clones were sequenced by immunoSEQ multiplex PCR, and TCRdb holds only the in-frame ones, with some missing. The sample holds under 400,000 clones, around 13% seen once. Sequenced: central memory CD4+ T cells from blood. These receptors were obtained from a young man in good health.

This chain links TRBV5-6 with TRBJ1-1, with D unclear. CDR3 size: 13 residues. Per the germline V gene, CDR1 is SGHDT and CDR2 is YYEEEE. Between the trimmed V and J ends, which lost 0 bases and 6 bases, there was a span of 9 bases. CDR3 nucleotide sequence: TGTGCCAGCAGCTTGGTTTCCGTAGCTGAAGCTTTCTTT. Translating gives CASSLVSVAEAFF.

This clone was counted only a few times. V usage is TRBV18 and J usage is TRBJ2-7; a possible D gene is TRBD2 (7 bases). The V end lost 6 bases, the J end lost 0 bases, and 18 bases lay between the germline ends. Germline V lookup: CDR1 KGHSH, CDR2 LQKENI. The CDR3 has 16 amino acids. The CDR3 DNA follows: TGTGCCAGCTCGGCAGGGGTAGCGGGTAGCTCCTACGAGCAGTACGTC. This encodes CASSAGVAGSSYEQYV.

V is TRBV5-4 and J is TRBJ1-3; no clear D. Germline V gene data show CDR1 as SGHNT and CDR2 as YYREEE (reference sequence). V lost 4 bases, J lost 4 bases, and 15 bases lay in between. The CDR3 extends over 15 amino acids. CDR3 amino acids: CASSLGSPRGNTIYF. In DNA form, the CDR3 reads TGTGCCAGCAGCCTGGGGTCACCTAGGGGAAACACCATATATTTT.

This clone has only a few counts. The V and J genes are TRBV5-1 and TRBJ1-1, with TRBD1 identical over 7 bases. Germline V CDR1 and CDR2: SGHRS, YFSETQ. V shed 4 bases and J 1 base; nucleotides not matched to a gene: 4. CDR3 length equals 14 residues. CDR3 in DNA: TGCGCCAGCAGCCCGGGGACAGCGAACACTGAAGCTTTCTTT. It translates to CASSPGTANTEAFF.

The rearrangement links TRBV6-1 to TRBJ2-7, with D possibly being TRBD1 (5 bases). V was pared by 10 bases and J by 5 bases, with 6 bases between. The germline V gene encodes CDR1 MNHNS and CDR2 SASEGT. The CDR3 length is 9 residues. CDR3 sequence (DNA): TGTGCCAACAGGAACGAGCAGTACGTC. Residues: CANRNEQYV.

This clone was counted at least ten times. The rearrangement joins TRBV27 to TRBJ2-5; no clear D gene. There are 14 residues in the CDR3. V was clipped by 6 bases and J by 5 bases, with 16 bases between them. From germline, CDR1 is MNHEY and CDR2 SMNVEV (reference sequence). The CDR3: CASRPLVGKETQYF. CDR3 nucleotides: TGTGCCAGCAGGCCCCTCGTGGGCAAGGAGACCCAGTACTTC.

J is TRBJ2-5 and V is TRBV2, with TRBD2 as a possible D gene (6 bases). TRBJ2-7 matches the DNA end more closely, so the J call is doubtful. The V gene's germline CDR1 is SNHLY and CDR2 FYNNEI. The CDR3 is 17 amino acids. The CDR3 DNA reads TGTGCCAGCAGTGAAGCGCTTCCTGGGACTCTCCGCTACGAGCAGTACTTC. Translation gives CASSEALPGTLRYEQYF.

This clone was seen only a few times. The chain has TRBV7-3 and TRBJ2-2; D is undetermined. Germline loops: CDR1 SGHTA, CDR2 FQGTGA. The CDR3 runs to 17 residues. Trimming pared 2 bases from V and 1 base from J, leaving 14 bases between. CDR3 region: CASSLFGNGLNTGELFF. The CDR3 DNA follows: TGTGCCAGCAGCTTATTCGGCAACGGGCTGAACACCGGGGAGCTGTTTTTT.

The genes are TRBV21-1 and TRBJ2-3; the table's D gene call, TRBD2, was not cross checked with the DNA. TRBV21-1 has pseudogene status. The CDR3 runs to 15 residues. CDR3 loop: CASSQTRGDTDTQYF. Here the CDR3 DNA reads TGTGCCAGCAGCCAGACCCGGGGGGACACAGATACGCAGTATTTT.

A few counts support this clone. This sequence joins TRBV4-1 and TRBJ1-2; D may be TRBD1 (5 bases). The ends were cut back, 0 bases at V and 5 bases at J, with 10 bases in the middle. The CDR3 spans 14 residues. Looked up from germline, CDR1 is MGHRA and CDR2 is YSYEKL. Here the CDR3 reads CASSQESQGYGYTF. In nucleotides, the CDR3 is TGCGCCAGCAGCCAAGAAAGCCAGGGTTATGGCTACACCTTC.

The chain uses TRBV27 and TRBJ1-5; D ambiguous. CDR1 and CDR2 from the germline V gene are MNHEY and SMNVEV (reference sequence). V was shortened by 6 bases and J by 1 base, with 13 bases between the two germline ends. The CDR3 contains 15 residues. CDR3 region: CASSLAFGSNQPQHF. The DNA for the CDR3 is TGTGCCAGCAGCCTCGCGTTTGGGAGCAATCAGCCCCAGCATTTT.

This clone was picked up a small number of times. This likely reflects a read error, since a far larger clone is one base away. This chain joins TRBV5-4 and TRBJ2-7, with 7 bases matching TRBD2. The CDR3 loop spans 16 amino acids. V lost 0 bases, J lost 5 bases, and 11 bases stayed unmatched. Looked up from germline, CDR1 is SGHNT and CDR2 is YYREEE (reference sequence). The CDR3 DNA sequence: TGTGCCAGCAGCTTGGCCATGGGGGGGGACGAACACGAGCAGTACTTC. Its translation: CASSLAMGGDEHEQYF.

This chain uses TRBV2 with TRBJ1-1; D call uncertain. Trimming took off 7 bases at V and 7 bases at J, with 10 bases between the two ends. Germline V gene data show CDR1 as SNHLY and CDR2 as FYNNEI. The CDR3 has 11 amino acids. The CDR3 spells CASTLRGEAFF. As DNA, the CDR3 is TGTGCCAGCACCCTGCGGGGTGAAGCTTTCTTT.

This clone was counted between two and nine times. This chain uses TRBV5-4 with TRBJ2-1, with D uncertain. The germline CDR1 and CDR2 sequences are SGHNT and YYREEE (reference sequence). The CDR3 covers 15 residues. Trimming shortened V by 3 bases and J by 8 bases, and 18 bases separated the two germline ends. CDR3 sequence (DNA): TGTGCCAGCAGCTCAGGTTCGAACCCAAGAGATGAGCAGTTCTTC. This gives the protein CASSSGSNPRDEQFF.

The V call is TRBV9, the J call TRBJ2-3; no clear D gene. CDR1 and CDR2 from the germline V gene are SGDLS and YYNGEE. V was clipped by 1 base and J by 0 bases, with 6 bases between them. CDR3 length: 14 residues. As DNA, the CDR3 is TGTGCCAGCAGCGTACTCAGCAGCACAGATACGCAGTATTTT. Translation gives CASSVLSSTDTQYF.

This rearrangement joins TRBV11-2 to TRBJ2-3; a possible D gene is TRBD1 (5 bases). The CDR3 sequence is 12 residues long. Per germline, CDR1 SGHAT and CDR2 FQNNGV. Trimming cost V 0 bases and J 14 bases, with 12 bases left between them. CDR3 in DNA: TGTGCCAGCAGCTTAGAATCAGGGTCCCGGTATTTT. This encodes CASSLESGSRYF.

The chain uses TRBV7-8 and TRBJ1-5; 11 nucleotides agree with TRBD1. The CDR3 has 14 amino acids. The junction had 5 bases not matched to a gene; V was cut back by 7 bases and J by 6 bases. CDR1 is SGHVS, CDR2 FQNEAQ, per germline. CDR3 sequence reads: CASTGTGGSQPQHF. In nucleotides, the CDR3 is TGTGCCAGCACTGGGACAGGGGGTTCTCAGCCCCAGCATTTT.

There are a few counts of this clone. V is TRBV30 and J is TRBJ2-1; 7 bases agree with TRBD2. V lost 3 bases and J lost 7; bases outside the gene matches: 15. This CDR3 spans 16 amino acids. Germline V gives CDR1 GTSNPN, CDR2 SVGIG (reference sequence). The CDR3 DNA reads TGTGCCTGGAGGCATTTCCTCGGGACTACTCAAAATGAGCAGTTCTTC. Translation: CAWRHFLGTTQNEQFF.

A few counts support this clone. The chain links TRBV7-2 to TRBJ1-2; TRBD1 might be the D (5 bases). The length of the CDR3 is 14 residues. V was shortened by 6 bases and J by 4 bases, with 15 bases between the two germline ends. Germline CDR1 SGHTA, CDR2 FQGNSA. The CDR3 DNA follows: TGTGCCAGCAGTCAATTCCAGGGACCCTATGGCTACACCTTC. Its protein is CASSQFQGPYGYTF.

The chain has TRBV5-4 and TRBJ2-1; 8 positions match TRBD2. There are 16 residues in the CDR3. The germline V gene has CDR1 SGHNT and CDR2 YYREEE (reference sequence). J lost 7 bases, V lost 0 bases, and 9 bases had no gene match. As DNA, the CDR3 is TGTGCCAGCAGCTTGGCCGGGGCTAGCGGGCGGAATGAGCAGTTCTTC. Encoded protein: CASSLAGASGRNEQFF.

The chain uses TRBV6-5 and TRBJ2-1, with 7 bases fitting TRBD1. The CDR3 consists of 15 residues. Per the germline V gene, CDR1 is MNHEY and CDR2 is SVGAGI. After removal of 8 bases from V and 6 bases from J, the junction contained 13 bases not matched to a gene. Here the CDR3 DNA reads TGTGCCAGCGGTCCGGGGACAGTGAGGTTCAATGAGCAGTTCTTC. As protein: CASGPGTVRFNEQFF.

This clone was seen a few times. The chain is built from TRBV4-3 and TRBJ1-1, with D uncertain. Deletions cut 2 bases from V and 5 bases from J, with 9 bases between. The germline V gene encodes CDR1 LGHNA and CDR2 YSLEER. The length of the CDR3 is 13 residues. The CDR3, as DNA: TGCGCCAGCAGCCAACGACTCGGGACTGAAGCTTTCTTT. This encodes CASSQRLGTEAFF.

This clone was counted only a few times. V is TRBV16 and J is TRBJ1-2, with a possible D match to TRBD1 (6 bases). CDR1 is KGHSY, CDR2 FQNENV, per germline. The CDR3 spans 13 residues. Trimming took 4 bases from V and 5 from J, leaving 11 bases between them. This CDR3 reads CASSLQGGYGYTF. The DNA of the CDR3 is TGTGCCAGCAGCCTACAGGGTGGGTATGGCTACACCTTC.

The rearrangement uses TRBV28 and TRBJ1-6, with D possibly matching TRBD1 (6 bases). The germline V gene encodes CDR1 MDHEN and CDR2 SYDVKM. The CDR3 runs to 12 residues. The germline V and J ends were trimmed by 7 bases and 8 bases, with 9 bases remaining between them. Here the CDR3 reads CASNKGDSPLHF. The DNA of the CDR3 is TGTGCCAGCAATAAGGGGGATTCACCCCTCCACTTT.

The genes are TRBV6-6 and TRBJ2-2; a possible D gene is TRBD1 (5 bases). With 4 bases removed from V and 5 bases from J, the gap between germline ends came to 8 bases. The CDR3 covers 13 residues. CDR1 is MNHNY, CDR2 SVGAGI, per germline (reference sequence). The CDR3 DNA sequence: TGTGCCAGCAGTTTGGACACTACCGGGGAGCTGTTTTTT. This translates into CASSLDTTGELFF.

The table lists this clone with a few counts. The chain links TRBV15 to TRBJ2-1, with D maybe TRBD1 (6 bases). CDR3 length equals 13 residues. V was pared by 0 bases and J by 13 bases, with 13 bases between. Germline CDR1 LNHNV, CDR2 YYDKDF (reference sequence). The CDR3 bases are TGTGCCACCAGCAGAGATGATACAGGGTCCCAGTTCTTC. Protein product: CATSRDDTGSQFF.

V usage is TRBV7-2 and J usage is TRBJ2-3, with TRBD2 matching 8 bases. Germline assignment: CDR1 SGHTA and CDR2 FQGNSA. This CDR3 region has 17 residues. V lost 5 bases and J lost 0; bases outside the gene matches: 10. CDR3 DNA: TGTGCCAGCAGCCCAAATCGCGGGAGGCTCAGCACAGATACGCAGTATTTT. Translated, it gives CASSPNRGRLSTDTQYF.

In DNA form, the CDR3 reads TGTGCCAGCAGCGTCGGACAGGGGGGTTACGAGCAGTACTTC. Residues: CASSVGQGGYEQYF. The chain joins TRBV9 to TRBJ2-7; 10 nucleotides line up with TRBD1. The CDR3 spans 14 residues. CDR1 and CDR2 from the germline V gene are SGDLS and YYNGEE. The J segment lost 4 bases and the V segment lost 2 bases, leaving 3 bases of the junction unmatched.

This clone turned up a few times. The chain couples TRBV14 to TRBJ1-4; no firm D call. This CDR3 contains 15 residues. V was cut by 0 bases and J by 6 bases, with 11 bases left in between. Germline V gene sequence: CDR1 SGHDN, CDR2 FVKESK. This CDR3 is CASSQDYSLHEKLFF. The CDR3, as DNA: TGTGCCAGCAGCCAAGATTACAGCCTCCATGAAAAACTGTTTTTT.

The chain joins TRBV6-6 to TRBJ2-7, with a possible D match to TRBD2 (5 bases). The V end was cut by 5 bases, the J end by 8 bases, with 13 bases between. The CDR3 is 12 residues long. Germline V CDR1 and CDR2: MNHNY, SVGAGI (reference sequence). The CDR3 DNA is TGTGCCAGCAGTAACCCTAGGGAGAAGCAGTACGTC. Translating gives CASSNPREKQYV.